The text below deals with one T cell receptor beta chain. The entry originates in a study of blood T cell repertoires in COVID-19. About the study: Some COVID-19 samples were acute and others convalescent; all came from the United States, Italy and Spain.

Profiling relied on immunoSEQ multiplex PCR, and the TCRdb table lists in-frame clones only, not all of them. The sample records over 120,000 clones, around 89% being singletons. Sample: peripheral blood. The TCR was taken from a man between 60 and 75 years old with active or convalescent COVID-19.

The CDR3 nucleotides are TGTGCCAGCAGCCGCCAGGGTGTTACGAACACTGAAGCTTTCTTT. Translating gives CASSRQGVTNTEAFF. The chain employs TRBV7-2 and TRBJ1-1; a weak D match, TRBD1 (5 bases). The CDR3 length is 15 residues. V was cut by 5 bases and J by 1 base, with 14 bases left in between. Germline loops: CDR1 SGHTA, CDR2 FQGNSA.